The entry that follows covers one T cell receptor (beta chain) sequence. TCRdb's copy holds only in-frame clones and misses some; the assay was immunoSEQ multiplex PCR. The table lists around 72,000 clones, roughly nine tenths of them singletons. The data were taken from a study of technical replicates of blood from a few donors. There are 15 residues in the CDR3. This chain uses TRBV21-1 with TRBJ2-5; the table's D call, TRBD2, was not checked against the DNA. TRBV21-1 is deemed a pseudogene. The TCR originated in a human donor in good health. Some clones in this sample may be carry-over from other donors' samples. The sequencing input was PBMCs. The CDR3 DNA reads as TGTGCCAGCAGCCCCTCGCGTGCCGGGCAAGAGACCCAGTACTTC. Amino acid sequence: CASSPSRAGQETQYF.